Included here is one TCR beta chain sequence, with context. This specimen belongs to a study of blood T cell repertoires in COVID-19. The wider study: Samples representing acute and convalescent COVID-19 were sourced from the United States, Italy and Spain. Nucleic acid was either cDNA or gDNA, and it came from T cells, B-cell-depleted T cells, or PBMCs.

With 6 bases clipped from V and 0 bases from J, the junction kept 10 bases outside the gene matches. CDR3 length: 16 residues. Germline CDR1 reads MNHEY; CDR2 reads SMNVEV (reference sequence). Some clones are missing from TCRdb's copy, which holds only in-frame ones; the method was immunoSEQ multiplex PCR. The data contain about 100,000 clones, roughly 92% of them singletons. This chain uses TRBV27 with TRBJ1-2; 7 bases agree with TRBD1. Material: peripheral blood. This TCR derives from a man aged 70 or older with acute or convalescent COVID-19. The CDR3 protein is CASRADGTAANYGYTF. The CDR3 DNA sequence: TGTGCCAGCAGAGCCGACGGGACAGCAGCTAACTATGGCTACACCTTC.